This T cell receptor beta chain was sequenced during a study of identical twins. Whole-study findings and limits: Sequences that were beta out-of-frame showed weaker excess twin sharing.

In this sample, this clonotype turned up a few times. Its cognate antigen is unknown. Via MiXCR, TCRdb re-called the 5' RACE reads, giving one row per CDR3 protein. The table includes 200,000 to 250,000 distinct CDR3 sequences, roughly 13% detected once. Per germline, CDR1 MNHEY and CDR2 SMNVEV (reference sequence). The CDR3 runs 14 residues. V was pared by 4 bases and J by 5 bases, with 7 bases of the junction left unmatched. The sample also formed part of further work on yellow fever vaccine responses in identical twins.

V usage is TRBV27 and J usage is TRBJ2-5, with 7 bases aligning to TRBD2. Specimen: memory (CD45RO+) T cells sorted from blood. This TCR was sampled from a woman aged 18 to 35 in good health. The chain's CDR3 is CASSSWGGRETQYF. For the CDR3, the DNA is TGTGCCAGCAGTTCCTGGGGGGGTAGGGAGACCCAGTACTTC.